This T cell receptor (beta chain) appears in the sequencing data of a study of naive and memory T cell subsets. Findings and caveats of the study: A clonotype means one alpha or beta sequence, not an alpha/beta pair. Over 90% of naive TCR sequences appeared only once after error correction, unlike memory subsets. Possibly reflecting memory cells re-expressing CD45RA, a few larger clonotypes occurred in naive repertoires, especially CD8.

An equimolar mix of two oligonucleotides served as the beta constant-region primer for TRBC1 and TRBC2. Ligated cDNA was amplified by four rounds of PCR with nested alpha and beta constant-region primers and SP2. One entry per CDR3 protein, called by TCRdb with MiXCR from the UMI-ligation and nested PCR reads. The sample has over 110,000 distinct CDR3 sequences, approximately 20% seen once; the top ten hold roughly 0.68%. Note on this clonotype: Its antigen is unknown.

Trimming left V 5 bases short and J 4 bases short, with 15 bases between. CDR1 SEHNR and CDR2 FQNEAQ come from the germline V gene (reference sequence). This CDR3 has 15 amino acids. The chain combines TRBV7-9 with TRBJ2-1; D is unresolved. The material sequenced was naive CD8+ T cells from blood. The sequence was obtained from a human donor in good health. The CDR3 coding sequence is TGTGCCAGCAGCGACCCCCGGCGAGTTTACAATGAGCAGTTCTTC. Translated, it gives CASSDPRRVYNEQFF.